This T cell receptor beta chain emerged from a study of blood T cell repertoires in COVID-19. This CDR3 has 14 residues. Trimming at V came to 4 bases and at J to 3 bases, leaving 4 bases not matched to a gene. Germline V CDR1 and CDR2: LGHDT, YNNKEL (reference sequence). As originally analysed: Reference gene primer amplification in the assay estimated nucleated cell counts. The method was immunoSEQ multiplex PCR; TCRdb's version includes in-frame clones alone and lacks a portion of them. V, J and clone size reflect that table, while D and trimming were determined from the DNA. The table includes about 150,000 clones, around 89% detected once.

The V call is TRBV3-1 (or the pseudogene TRBV3-2), the J call TRBJ1-2; 8 bases agree with TRBD1. Sequencing was done on a sample of peripheral blood. The clonotype originates from a man between 60 and 70 years old with active or convalescent COVID-19. The CDR3 sequence: CASSPGTGDYGYTF. The CDR3 nucleotides are TGTGCCAGCAGCCCCGGGACAGGCGACTATGGCTACACCTTC.